These 5 T cell receptor beta chains were sequenced from one sample in a study of blood T cell repertoires in COVID-19 (dated by TCRdb to between 2020 and 2021). Library construction relied on the immunoSEQ multiplex PCR assay. Entries here come from immuneACCESS through TCRdb and include only in-frame sequences with V and J called. Some clones fail to appear in such tables; in the studies checked, an unresolved V gene covers under half of the shortfall, and the cause of the remainder is unknown. Here the sample has over 120,000 clones; about 91% occur a single time. More than 0.8% of the sample is taken by the ten largest. Specimen: peripheral blood. The receptors derive from a woman aged 45-65 years with acute or convalescent COVID-19.

V and J are TRBV27 and TRBJ2-7; perhaps TRBD2 as D (5 bases). Germline V gene data show CDR1 as MNHEY and CDR2 as SMNVEV (reference sequence). The CDR3 has 13 amino acids. The V end was cut by 3 bases, the J end by 1 base, with 7 bases between. CDR3 protein: CASSFTGSYEQYF. CDR3 coding DNA: TGTGCCAGCAGTTTCACGGGGTCCTACGAGCAGTACTTC.

In its sample, this clone was seen a few times. CDR3 in amino acids: CAWSTPLYLEAFF. The DNA for the CDR3 is TGTGCCTGGAGTACACCATTATACCTTGAAGCTTTCTTT. The rearrangement uses TRBV30 and TRBJ1-1; D not resolved. With 2 bases removed from V and 7 bases from J, the gap between germline ends came to 14 bases. The CDR3 sequence is 13 residues long. In germline, CDR1 is GTSNPN, CDR2 SVGIG (reference sequence).

The chain recombines TRBV6-2 or TRBV6-3 with TRBJ2-3, with TRBD2 matching over 8 bases. Looked up from germline, CDR1 is MNHEY and CDR2 is SVGEGT. This CDR3 is built from 16 residues. After removal of 0 bases from V and 3 bases from J, the junction contained 5 bases not matched to a gene. CDR3 loop: CASSYSIGLATDTQYF. The CDR3 bases are TGTGCCAGCAGTTACTCGATAGGACTAGCTACAGATACGCAGTATTTT.

The chain combines TRBV27 with TRBJ2-7; possibly TRBD1 for D (6 bases). V was pared by 6 bases and J by 3 bases, with 9 bases between. The CDR3 contains 12 residues. Germline CDR1 is MNHEY and CDR2 is SMNVEV (reference sequence). DNA for the CDR3: TGTGCCAGCAGATCACAGGGCTACGAGCAGTACTTC. As protein: CASRSQGYEQYF.

The rearrangement links TRBV18 to TRBJ1-1; perhaps TRBD1 as D (5 bases). Germline loops: CDR1 KGHSH, CDR2 LQKENI. V was pared by 6 bases and J by 4 bases, with 18 bases between. The CDR3 length is 15 residues. As DNA, the CDR3 is TGTGCCAGCTCTCGCGGCGGGGGGGAAGCCACTGAAGCTTTCTTT. Protein: CASSRGGGEATEAFF.